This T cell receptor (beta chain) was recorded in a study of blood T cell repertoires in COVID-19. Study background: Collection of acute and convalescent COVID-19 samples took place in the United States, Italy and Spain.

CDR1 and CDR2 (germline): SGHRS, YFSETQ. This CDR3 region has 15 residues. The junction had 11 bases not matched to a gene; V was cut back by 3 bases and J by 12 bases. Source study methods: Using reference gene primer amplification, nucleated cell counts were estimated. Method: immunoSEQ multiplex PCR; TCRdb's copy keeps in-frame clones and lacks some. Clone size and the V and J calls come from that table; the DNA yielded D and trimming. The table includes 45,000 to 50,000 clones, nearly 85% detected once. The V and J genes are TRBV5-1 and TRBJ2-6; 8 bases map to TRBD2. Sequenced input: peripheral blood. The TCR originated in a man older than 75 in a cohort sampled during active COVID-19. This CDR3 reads CASSYLSGAPPVLTF. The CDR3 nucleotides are TGCGCCAGCAGCTACCTTAGCGGGGCCCCCCCCGTCCTGACTTTC.